The T cell receptor (beta chain) described here comes from a study of cytomegalovirus exposure and HLA in healthy donors. Study findings and constraints: Association of 16,951 TCR beta sequences with HLA alleles was found at 0.05 false discovery rate in a later analysis. For presence/absence analyses, sequencing depth was assumed to be roughly uniform across donors. Earlier findings revealed that most TCR beta V segments proved productive either about 87% or about 30% of the time.

With 6 bases removed from V and 3 bases from J, the gap between germline ends came to 15 bases. Looked up from germline, CDR1 is MNHEY and CDR2 is SVGAGI. The CDR3 contains 15 residues. Researchers ran the PCR with 60 Vbeta and 13 Jbeta primers. Profiled with immunoSEQ multiplex PCR; TCRdb holds only in-frame clones, not every one. The sample has about 200,000 clones; more than 60% are singletons. Each donor's status was that of a healthy bone marrow donor. As concerns this clone: As yet, its antigen is unknown.

The clonotype was recovered from a girl aged 2 to 10 in good health and CMV-seronegative. The chain is built from TRBV6-5 and TRBJ1-3; D not certain. Sequencing input: PBMCs. DNA for the CDR3: TGTGCCAGCAGCGCTACCCCCATTGTTGGAAACACCATATATTTT. This codes for CASSATPIVGNTIYF.